Sequencing of this T cell receptor (beta chain) was carried out in a study of tumor and adjacent non-tumor tissue in lung cancer. In the study overall: Each sample yielded 3.9 million or so productive TCRbeta reads on average.

In germline, CDR1 is DFQATT, CDR2 SNEGSKA (reference sequence). The V gene lost 6 bases and the J gene lost 10 bases, with 13 bases spanning the gap. This CDR3 has 11 residues. A word on this clonotype: Its cognate antigen is unknown. This may be a read error: a much more frequent sequence differs by one nucleotide.

Whole-study findings and limits: Tumor tissue had significantly higher TCR diversity than normal lung. Tumor repertoires had a smaller top 100 clone share than normal lung.

This sample's RNA came from whole unsorted tissue. TCRbeta libraries were built with three rounds of nested PCR, modified from ARM-PCR. From the multiplex PCR reads, TCRdb called clonotypes with MiXCR, one entry per CDR3 protein. The sample yields more than 90,000 distinct CDR3 sequences, roughly 70% seen once. Sample: lung tumor tissue. V and J are TRBV20-1 and TRBJ2-1; no firm D call. This receptor was obtained from a man aged 55-75 years with non-small cell lung cancer. The chain's CDR3 is CSAQVLSEQFF. The CDR3 DNA follows: TGCAGTGCCCAGGTGCTATCCGAGCAGTTCTTC.